A single T cell receptor beta chain is shown here with its context. In the study's own analysis: For nucleated cells, counts were estimated from reference gene primer amplification. Here immunoSEQ multiplex PCR was the method, and the copy in TCRdb shows in-frame clones only, minus some. D and trimming were read from the DNA, whereas the V and J calls and clone size are those reported in that table. The repertoire has under 500,000 clones, 80% to 90% of them found once; the top ten carry 1% to 1.3%. The V gene lost 3 bases and the J gene lost 4 bases, with 12 bases spanning the gap. The CDR3 spans 14 residues. CDR1 and CDR2 from the germline V gene are MDHEN and SYDVKM. The sample originates from a study of blood T cell repertoires in COVID-19. Study-wide context: Acute and convalescent COVID-19 specimens originated in the United States, Italy and Spain.

Participants spanned ages roughly 18 to 90 years and resided in some 22 US areas. The study assigned cohorts using participant-reported clinical history. The genes are TRBV28 and TRBJ1-2, with a possible D match to TRBD1 (5 bases). What was sequenced was PBMCs or T cells enriched from blood (not recorded which). This TCR was recovered from a man between 25 and 39 years old who had recovered from COVID-19. As DNA, the CDR3 is TGTGCCAGCAGTTTGGAGGGGCCGATCTATGGCTACACCTTC. This sequence encodes CASSLEGPIYGYTF.